This TCR beta chain was recorded in a study of early T cells in non-severe SARS-CoV-2 infection. Attachment of unique molecular identifiers was made to individual cDNA molecules. In TCRdb, the 5' RACE reads were re-called with MiXCR into one record per CDR3 protein. The table shows around 99,000 distinct CDR3 sequences, with around 10% occurring only once. The clonotype originates from an adult who was a healthcare worker with PCR-confirmed SARS-CoV-2 infection or an uninfected control (not recorded which). Sequencing was carried out using whole blood.

CDR3 residues: CASSATGGGIYGYTF. The DNA for the CDR3 is TGTGCCAGCAGTGCCACAGGGGGAGGGATCTATGGCTACACCTTC. This sequence joins TRBV6-6 and TRBJ1-2, with 8 nucleotides matching TRBD1. V was clipped by 5 bases and J by 4 bases; unmatched bases: 9. Germline CDR1 is MNHNY and CDR2 is SVGAGI (reference sequence). The CDR3 covers 15 residues.